Here is one T cell receptor (beta chain) with its context. Its matching antigen is unknown. The sample belongs to a study of identical twins. Regarding the study as a whole: There was more out-of-frame TCR alpha sharing in monozygotic twins than models estimated. Invariant MAIT and iNKT cells could partly confound zero-insertion analyses. Carriage of fewer insertions was seen in abundant cord blood beta clonotypes, whereas memory repertoires showed none.

Through template switching, a universal primer site was introduced, and the cDNA contained unique molecular identifiers. TCRdb passed the 5' RACE reads through MiXCR, listing each CDR3 protein once. The table has some 710,000 distinct CDR3 sequences, 5.5% to 7.5% seen once. The V end lost 1 base, the J end lost 4 bases, and 13 bases lay between the germline ends. Germline CDR1 and CDR2: DFQATT and SNEGSKA (reference sequence). The CDR3 totals 15 residues. This TCR came from a man younger than 35 in good health. Material for sequencing was naive T cells sorted from blood. The chain is built from TRBV20-1 and TRBJ2-2, with D possibly matching TRBD2 (7 bases). CDR3 nucleotides: TGCAGTGCTAGAGGGGCGGGGGCCGGCACCGGGGAGCTGTTTTTT. As protein: CSARGAGAGTGELFF.